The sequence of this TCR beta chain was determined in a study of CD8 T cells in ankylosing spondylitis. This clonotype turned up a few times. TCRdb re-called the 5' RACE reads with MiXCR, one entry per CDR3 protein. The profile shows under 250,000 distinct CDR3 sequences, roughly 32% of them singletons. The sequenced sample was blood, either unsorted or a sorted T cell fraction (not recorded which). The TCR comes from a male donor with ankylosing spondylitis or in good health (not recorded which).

CDR3 DNA sequence: TGCAGTGCTAGTTCGGACGGACCCCATGGCTACACCTTC. Its protein product is CSASSDGPHGYTF. V usage is TRBV20-1 and J usage is TRBJ1-2, with D uncertain. The CDR3 has 13 amino acids. CDR1 and CDR2 (germline): DFQATT, SNEGSKA (reference sequence). V shed 3 bases and J shed 6 bases, with 14 bases lying between them.